This T cell receptor beta chain is drawn from a study of blood T cell repertoires in COVID-19. Germline values: CDR1 DFQATT, CDR2 SNEGSKA (reference sequence). This CDR3 has 14 amino acids. Trimming shortened V by 3 bases and J by 6 bases, and 18 bases separated the two germline ends. The authors' processing: Amplification of reference gene primers was used by the study to estimate nucleated cell counts. Assay: immunoSEQ multiplex PCR; the TCRdb copy retains only in-frame clones and omits some. From that table come the V and J calls and clone size; the DNA was used to work out D and trimming. The sample shows under 100,000 clones, around 80% of them seen only once.

The TCR originated in a woman aged 60-75 years with acute or convalescent COVID-19. The sample taken for sequencing was peripheral blood. This chain connects TRBV20-1 to TRBJ2-7; TRBD1 might be the D (6 bases). CDR3 sequence reads: CSASTGSRVGEQYF. The CDR3 nucleotides read TGCAGTGCTAGTACAGGGTCAAGGGTTGGCGAGCAGTACTTC.